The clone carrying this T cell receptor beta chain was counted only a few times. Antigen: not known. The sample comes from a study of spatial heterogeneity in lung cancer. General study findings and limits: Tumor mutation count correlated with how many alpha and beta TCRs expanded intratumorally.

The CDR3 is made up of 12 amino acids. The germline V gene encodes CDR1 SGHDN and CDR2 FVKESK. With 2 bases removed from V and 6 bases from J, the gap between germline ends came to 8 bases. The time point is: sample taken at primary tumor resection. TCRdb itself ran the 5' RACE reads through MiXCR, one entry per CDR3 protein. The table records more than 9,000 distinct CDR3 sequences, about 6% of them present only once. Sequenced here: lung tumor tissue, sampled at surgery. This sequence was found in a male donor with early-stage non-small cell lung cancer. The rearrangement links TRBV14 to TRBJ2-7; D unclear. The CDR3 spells CASSQFMGEQYF. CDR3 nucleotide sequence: TGTGCCAGCAGCCAATTTATGGGCGAGCAGTACTTC.